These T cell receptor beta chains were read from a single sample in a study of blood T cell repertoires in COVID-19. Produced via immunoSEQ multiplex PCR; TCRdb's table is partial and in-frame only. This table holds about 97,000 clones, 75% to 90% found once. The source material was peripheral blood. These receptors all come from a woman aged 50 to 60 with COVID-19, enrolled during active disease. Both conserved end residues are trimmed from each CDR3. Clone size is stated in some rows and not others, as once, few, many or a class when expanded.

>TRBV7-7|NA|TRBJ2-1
ASSLALSGGARPYNEQF
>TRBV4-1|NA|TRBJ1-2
ASSQEETGNYGYT
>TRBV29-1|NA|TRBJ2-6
SVSNSGANVLT
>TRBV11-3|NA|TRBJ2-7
ASSPRTVYEQY
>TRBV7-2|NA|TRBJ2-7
ASSPGGAYEQY
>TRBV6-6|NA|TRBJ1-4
ASSPGGGVKLF
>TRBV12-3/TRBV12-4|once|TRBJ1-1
ASINLGNGAF
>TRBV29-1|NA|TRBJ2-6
SALDMSSPLT
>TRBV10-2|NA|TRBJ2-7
ASSESGASYEQY
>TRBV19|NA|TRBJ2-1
ASSKALLAGGNNEQF
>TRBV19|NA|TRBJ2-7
ASSIASGDEQY
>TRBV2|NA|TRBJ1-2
ASSDGYGYT
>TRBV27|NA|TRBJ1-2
ASSFDSNYGYT
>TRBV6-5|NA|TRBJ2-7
ASEQRGGHSYEQY
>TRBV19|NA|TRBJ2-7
ASRGQEGEQY
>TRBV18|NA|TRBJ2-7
ASSTRDRASEQY
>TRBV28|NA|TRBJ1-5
ASSPGGVSNQPQH